This T cell receptor (beta chain) originates from a study of spatial heterogeneity in lung cancer. The time point here: blood at routine non-recurrence follow-up after resection. TCRs were sequenced from unsorted whole RNA of tumor, nontumor lung or PBMC. TCRdb re-called the 5' RACE reads with MiXCR, one entry per CDR3 protein. The sample holds some 54,000 distinct CDR3 sequences, under 8% seen once. This clonotype was observed once. This receptor was taken from a female donor with early-stage non-small cell lung cancer. The sample consisted of PBMCs, taken at follow-up.

CDR3 nucleotide sequence: TGTGCCAGCAGCCGAAACTTGGCTGAAGCTTTCTTT. Its translation: CASSRNLAEAFF. J is TRBJ1-1 and V is TRBV6-1; no clear D. V lost 6 bases, J lost 6 bases, and 11 bases lay in between. The CDR3 spans 12 residues. The germline CDR1 and CDR2 sequences are MNHNS and SASEGT.